This TCR beta chain was sequenced in a study of shared clonotypes between healthy human individuals. As to this clone: Its specificity is not known.

General study points: About 5.2% was the fraction of naive CD4 clonotypes found shared across several donors.

V was trimmed by 0 bases and J by 8 bases, leaving 11 bases between them. This CDR3 contains 13 residues. CDR1 and CDR2 (germline): SGDLS, YYNGEE. Naive CD8 cells lacked CD45RO and underwent positive selection for CCR7, leaving out terminally differentiated effector memory CD45RA+ cells. There were only Caucasian adults among the donors, and all lived in Nashville, Tennessee. The authors distributed each subset's genomic DNA evenly over several immunoSEQ plates. Data came from immunoSEQ multiplex PCR; TCRdb stores just in-frame clones and leaves some out. The table includes 2 million to 2.5 million clones, just over 90% detected once.

This chain links TRBV9 with TRBJ1-2; the D gene is possibly TRBD1 (5 bases). Sequencing was performed on naive CD8+ T cells from PBMCs. This receptor was obtained from a man younger than 30 in good health. Some clones in this sample may be carry-over from other donors' samples. CDR3 sequence reads: CASSVGGVVGYTF. The DNA of the CDR3 is TGTGCCAGCAGCGTAGGAGGGGTCGTCGGCTACACCTTC.